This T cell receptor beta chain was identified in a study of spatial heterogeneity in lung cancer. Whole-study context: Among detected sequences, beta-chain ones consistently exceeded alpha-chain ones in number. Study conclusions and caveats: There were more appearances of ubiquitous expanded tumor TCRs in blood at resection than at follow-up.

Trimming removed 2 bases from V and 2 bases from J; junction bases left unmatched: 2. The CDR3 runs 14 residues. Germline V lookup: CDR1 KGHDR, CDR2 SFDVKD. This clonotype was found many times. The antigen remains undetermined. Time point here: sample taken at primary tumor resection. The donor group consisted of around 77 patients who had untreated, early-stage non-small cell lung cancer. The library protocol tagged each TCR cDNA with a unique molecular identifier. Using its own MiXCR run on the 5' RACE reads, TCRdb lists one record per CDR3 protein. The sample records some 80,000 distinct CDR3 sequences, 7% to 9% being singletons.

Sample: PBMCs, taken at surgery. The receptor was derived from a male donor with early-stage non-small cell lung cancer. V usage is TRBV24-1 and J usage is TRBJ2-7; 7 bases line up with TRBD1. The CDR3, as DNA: TGTGCCACCAGTGATTCGACAGGGCCCTACGAGCAGTACTTC. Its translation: CATSDSTGPYEQYF.